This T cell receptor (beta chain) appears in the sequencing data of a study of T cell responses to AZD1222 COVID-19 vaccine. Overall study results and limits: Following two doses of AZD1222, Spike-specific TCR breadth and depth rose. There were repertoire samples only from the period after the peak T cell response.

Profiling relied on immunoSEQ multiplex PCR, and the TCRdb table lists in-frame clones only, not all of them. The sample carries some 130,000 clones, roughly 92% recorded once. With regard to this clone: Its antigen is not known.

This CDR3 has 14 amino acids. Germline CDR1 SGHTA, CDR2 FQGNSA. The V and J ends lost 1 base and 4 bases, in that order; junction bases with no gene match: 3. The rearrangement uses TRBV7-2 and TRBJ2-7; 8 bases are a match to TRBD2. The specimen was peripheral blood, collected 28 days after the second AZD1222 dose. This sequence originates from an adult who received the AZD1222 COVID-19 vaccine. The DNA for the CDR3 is TGTGCCAGCAGCTTAGGGTCGGGAGGGTACGAGCAGTACTTC. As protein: CASSLGSGGYEQYF.